The 23 T cell receptor beta chains below were found in one sample sequenced in a study of early T cells in non-severe SARS-CoV-2 infection. Each CDR3 protein gets one entry after TCRdb re-called the 5' RACE reads with MiXCR. This sample has roughly 75,000 distinct CDR3 sequences, with approximately 12% found just once. The source material was whole blood. The receptors come from an adult who was a healthcare worker with PCR-confirmed SARS-CoV-2 infection or an uninfected control (not recorded which).

This chain links TRBV28 with TRBJ2-7; D remains ambiguous. Trimming left V 5 bases short and J 5 bases short, with 16 bases between. The CDR3 contains 14 residues. CDR1 is MDHEN and CDR2 is SYDVKM in the germline V gene. The DNA of the CDR3 is TGTGCCAGCAGTCCCCGGGTTTCCCCCAACGAGCAGTACTTC. As protein: CASSPRVSPNEQYF.

This chain links TRBV30 with TRBJ2-7; D unclear. V shed 4 bases and J shed 2 bases, with 6 bases lying between them. The germline gives CDR1 GTSNPN, CDR2 SVGIG (reference sequence). The CDR3 totals 11 residues. CDR3 sequence reads: CAWTGPYEQYF. The CDR3 DNA follows: TGTGCCTGGACCGGGCCCTACGAGCAGTACTTC.

This clonotype was found many times. The rearrangement uses TRBV5-5 and TRBJ2-4, with D unclear. Germline assignment: CDR1 SGHKS and CDR2 YYEKEE (reference sequence). V lost 2 bases and J lost 0, with 6 bases in between. The CDR3 is made up of 14 amino acids. For the CDR3, the DNA is TGTGCCAGCAGCTTCGGGTTAGCCAAAAACATTCAGTACTTC. This encodes CASSFGLAKNIQYF. The whole variable domain, remainder taken from reference TRBV5-5 and TRBJ2-4, is DAGVTQSPTHLIKTRGQQVTLRCSPISGHKSVSWYQQVLGQGPQFIFQYYEKEERGRGNFPDRFSARQFPNYSSELNVNALLLGDSALYLCASSFGLAKNIQYFGAGTRLSVL.

This clonotype was observed many times. The rearrangement uses TRBV29-1 and TRBJ2-3; D perhaps matches TRBD1 (5 bases). CDR1 SQVTM and CDR2 ANQGSEA come from the germline V gene. Trimming stripped 7 bases from V and 2 bases from J, with 13 bases between. This CDR3 has 13 residues. The CDR3: CSGRTGNTDTQYF. In nucleotides, the CDR3 is TGCAGCGGCCGAACAGGAAACACAGATACGCAGTATTTT.

The rearrangement links TRBV28 to TRBJ2-3; D is perhaps TRBD1 (5 bases). CDR3 length: 14 amino acids. Germline V gives CDR1 MDHEN, CDR2 SYDVKM. V lost 5 bases to trimming and J lost 0 bases, with 9 bases between them. The CDR3 DNA is TGTGCCAGCAGTCCCAGGGTTAGCACAGATACGCAGTATTTT. Translation gives CASSPRVSTDTQYF.

The CDR3 loop reads CSVEGRNSYEQYF. The CDR3 DNA reads as TGCAGCGTTGAAGGTAGAAACAGCTACGAGCAGTACTTC. The chain employs TRBV29-1 and TRBJ2-7; D remains unclear. V dropped 1 base and J dropped 3 bases, with 10 bases sitting between them. The CDR3 is 13 amino acids. CDR1 is SQVTM, CDR2 ANQGSEA, per germline.

The CDR3 loop is CASSADRSYNEQFF. The DNA of the CDR3 is TGCGCCAGCAGCGCCGACAGAAGTTACAATGAGCAGTTCTTC. V gene TRBV5-1 combines with J gene TRBJ2-1; possibly TRBD1 for D (5 bases). Between the trimmed V and J ends, which lost 4 bases and 4 bases, there was a span of 12 bases. CDR1 is SGHRS and CDR2 is YFSETQ in the germline V gene. The CDR3 runs 14 residues.

This clonotype was recorded many times. V usage is TRBV10-3 and J usage is TRBJ2-7; TRBD2 matches 7 bases. This CDR3 spans 15 amino acids. The J segment lost 2 bases and the V segment lost 0 bases, leaving 4 bases of the junction unmatched. The germline gives CDR1 ENHRY, CDR2 SYGVKD. The CDR3, as DNA: TGTGCCATCAGTGAGTCTGAGGGAGGGGCCTACGAGCAGTACTTC. It is translated as CAISESEGGAYEQYF.

The genes are TRBV11-1 and TRBJ1-2; TRBD1 is a possible D gene (5 bases). Trimming removed 5 bases at V and 4 bases at J, with 14 bases between. Germline-derived CDR1 and CDR2 are SGHAT and FQDESV (reference sequence). The length of the CDR3 is 14 residues. CDR3 loop: CASSPDWGSYGYTF. CDR3 coding DNA: TGTGCCAGCAGCCCCGATTGGGGGAGCTATGGCTACACCTTC.

The chain links TRBV28 to TRBJ2-7; D is possibly TRBD2 (7 bases). V shed 6 bases and J shed 7 bases, with 22 bases lying between them. The CDR3 length is 15 residues. Germline CDR1 is MDHEN and CDR2 is SYDVKM. CDR3 loop: CASSRPGGPRGEQYF. The CDR3 coding sequence is TGTGCCAGCAGCCGGCCGGGGGGCCCCCGAGGGGAGCAGTACTTC.

V usage is TRBV28 and J usage is TRBJ2-7, with unresolved D. The CDR3 totals 12 residues. CDR1 and CDR2 from the germline V gene are MDHEN and SYDVKM. The V gene lost 1 base and the J gene lost 6 bases, with 7 bases spanning the gap. This CDR3 reads CASSLFGVEQYF. The CDR3, as DNA: TGTGCCAGCAGTTTATTTGGGGTCGAGCAGTACTTC.

This clonotype occurred a few times. The V gene is TRBV2, the J gene TRBJ2-1; 7 nucleotides agree with TRBD2. Per the germline V gene, CDR1 is SNHLY and CDR2 is FYNNEI. The CDR3 length is 17 residues. Trimming at V came to 5 bases and at J to 0 bases, leaving 10 bases not matched to a gene. The CDR3 protein is CASSPVGEGGSYNEQFF. The CDR3 coding sequence is TGTGCCAGCAGTCCCGTGGGGGAGGGAGGCTCCTACAATGAGCAGTTCTTC.

This clonotype was picked up a small number of times. The chain employs TRBV7-9 and TRBJ2-3, with TRBD2 matching 10 bases. CDR1 and CDR2 from the germline V gene are SEHNR and FQNEAQ (reference sequence). This CDR3 is 16 amino acids long. Trimming cost V 5 bases and J 0 bases; bases outside gene matches: 5. CDR3 nucleotide sequence: TGTGCCAGCAGCACTCCGACTAGCGGGAGCACAGATACGCAGTATTTT. Translation: CASSTPTSGSTDTQYF.

A few counts support this clonotype. This chain joins TRBV28 and TRBJ2-2; no reliable D call. The V and J ends lost 3 bases and 7 bases respectively, with 6 bases between them. The CDR3 is 12 amino acids. Germline lookup yields CDR1 MDHEN and CDR2 SYDVKM. DNA of the CDR3: TGTGCCAGCAGTTTGGAGATCGGGGAGCTGTTTTTT. This sequence encodes CASSLEIGELFF.

This clonotype was detected only a few times. This sequence joins TRBV5-1 and TRBJ2-1; TRBD2 aligns across 9 bases. The CDR3 is 19 amino acids. The germline gives CDR1 SGHRS, CDR2 YFSETQ. J gave up 5 bases and V 4 bases, and 19 bases lay outside the gene matches. The CDR3 DNA is TGCGCCAGCAGCCCGGCTAGCGGGGAGTTTAGAGTGGGGCACAATGAGCAGTTCTTC. Translated, it gives CASSPASGEFRVGHNEQFF.

This clonotype was counted at least ten times. The chain joins TRBV5-4 to TRBJ2-7; D might be TRBD2 (6 bases). Trimming pared 3 bases from V and 2 bases from J, leaving 9 bases between. This CDR3 is 13 amino acids long. The germline gives CDR1 SGHNT, CDR2 YYREEE (reference sequence). The CDR3 DNA sequence: TGTGCCAGCAGCTCCGGGAGAACCTACGAGCAGTACTTC. As protein: CASSSGRTYEQYF.

V gene TRBV18 combines with J gene TRBJ2-5; a possible D gene is TRBD2 (6 bases). There are 13 residues in the CDR3. Trimming took 8 bases from V and 2 from J, leaving 12 bases between them. CDR1 is KGHSH, CDR2 LQKENI, per germline. This CDR3 is CASGGTQQETQYF. The CDR3 coding sequence is TGTGCCAGCGGGGGGACCCAGCAAGAGACCCAGTACTTC.

V usage is TRBV28 and J usage is TRBJ1-3; D is unresolved. The CDR3 is 12 amino acids. V was shortened by 8 bases and J by 8 bases, with 13 bases between the two germline ends. Germline assignment: CDR1 MDHEN and CDR2 SYDVKM. CDR3 amino acids: CASHRVADTIYF. The CDR3 DNA reads as TGTGCCAGCCATAGGGTGGCGGACACCATATATTTT.

The chain has TRBV7-6 and TRBJ2-7, with a tentative D call TRBD1 (6 bases). Germline assignment: CDR1 SGHVS and CDR2 FNYEAQ. This CDR3 contains 15 residues. Trimming took 5 bases from V and 4 from J, leaving 18 bases between them. This chain's CDR3 is CASSHGQTVSYEQYF. The CDR3 DNA reads TGTGCCAGCAGCCATGGACAGACCGTTTCTTACGAGCAGTACTTC.

This chain uses TRBV7-8 with TRBJ2-2, with TRBD2 matching 7 bases. The CDR3 length is 15 residues. Germline loops: CDR1 SGHVS, CDR2 FQNEAQ. Trimming cost V 5 bases and J 1 base; bases outside gene matches: 4. The CDR3 region is CASSPWGGNTGELFF. CDR3 nucleotide sequence: TGTGCCAGCAGCCCCTGGGGGGGGAACACCGGGGAGCTGTTTTTT.

This clonotype was observed a few times. The V gene is TRBV5-1, the J gene TRBJ2-7, with 7 bases identical to TRBD1. This CDR3 is built from 15 residues. V lost 4 bases to trimming and J lost 3 bases; unmatched junction nucleotides: 10. Germline CDR1 is SGHRS and CDR2 is YFSETQ. The CDR3 DNA reads as TGCGCCAGCAGCCAACGCTCCGGGACAGTCTACGAGCAGTACTTC. It yields the protein CASSQRSGTVYEQYF.

This clonotype was observed a few times. The J gene is TRBJ2-5, the V gene TRBV3-1; 9 bases are a match to TRBD1. Germline CDR1 is LGHDT and CDR2 is YNNKEL (reference sequence). Germline trimming cut 3 bases from V and 4 bases from J; bases unmatched to any gene: 6. This CDR3 comprises 15 residues. CDR3 in amino acids: CASSHPGTGTETQYF. The CDR3 nucleotides are TGTGCCAGCAGCCATCCCGGGACAGGGACAGAGACCCAGTACTTC.

The table lists this clonotype with many counts. The CDR3 coding sequence is TGTGCCAGCAGCCCCTCCGCCTGGACGGTAAACACCGGGGAGCTGTTTTTT. Encoded protein: CASSPSAWTVNTGELFF. This chain links TRBV7-3 with TRBJ2-2; D gene uncertain. The germline V gene encodes CDR1 SGHTA and CDR2 FQGTGA. The V end lost 5 bases, the J end lost 2 bases, and 18 bases lay between the germline ends. The CDR3 is made up of 17 amino acids.